This T cell receptor beta chain was obtained from a study of identical twins (dated by TCRdb to the mid-2010s). Notes on the research overall: To test whether fetal clonotypes persist, this study deep-sequenced TCR alpha and beta repertoires from monozygotic twins, from unrelated adults of various ages, and from cord blood. To rule out contamination, replicate twin experiments were performed at different times with different library preparation protocols.

To note about this clonotype: This clone's antigen is unknown. Base qualities are missing; no much larger clone stands one base away.

The CDR3 runs 15 amino acids, cysteine and phenylalanine included. Only the CDR3 part of the read is kept: 45 bases, read in frame from the first base. Deletion took 1 base off V and 6 bases off J, with a span of 17 bases between the germline ends. The CDR1 and CDR2 encoded by the germline V gene are SGHRS and YFSETQ. The library was produced with 5' RACE. Sequencer: Illumina HiSeq 2000. Template switching added a universal primer binding site, and the final cDNA carried a unique molecular identifier that allowed TCR cDNA molecules to be counted accurately. Specific primers in the conserved constant-segment region were used to synthesize first-strand cDNA for TCR alpha and beta chains. To control for contamination, every cDNA library was double barcoded, receiving both a SMART-Mk sample barcode and Illumina barcodes. Two successive PCR steps introduced TruSeq adapter sequences along with Illumina sample barcodes. The Illumina HiSeq platform was used with custom primers to sequence TCR alpha and beta cDNA libraries. On the authors' methods: Unique molecular identifiers were extracted from raw reads with MiGEC, and CDR3 positions were determined with MiXCR. Recombination models were inferred per individual with the repgenHMM and IGoR tools using an EM algorithm. Shared clonotype analysis was performed with the tcR package in R, normalizing sharing by the product of cloneset sizes. To study raw recombination free of thymic and clonal selection effects, out-of-frame nonproductive sequences were analyzed. TCRdb handled the public reads itself, with Q25 trimming in fastp and clone calling in MiXCR, and kept productive beta chains. A single entry per CDR3 protein holds the most common genes and DNA from its merged rows. In this record, the V and J calls reflect TCRdb's handling and not the investigators' own analysis. The sample has 500,000 to 600,000 distinct CDR3 sequences on record, roughly a fifth of them singletons. The ten largest clones capture about 0.91% of the sample.

All donors were healthy Caucasians. The twin cohort consisted of three pairs of female monozygotic twins, all aged roughly 18 to 30 years. Positive isolation kits from Invitrogen were used to isolate the CD4+ and CD8+ T cell populations. Points the paper makes about the study in general: Invariant T cells such as MAIT and iNKT could partly confound zero-insertion analyses, though diverse VJ usage argued against this for most clonotypes. In monozygotic twins, out-of-frame TCR alpha sharing was systematically underestimated by recombination models, although the models agreed with sharing between unrelated individuals. Because the same donors could not be followed over many years, the conclusions relied on cross-sectional statistical analysis. The excess sharing between twins in beta out-of-frame sequences was weaker because fewer shared sequences reduced the signal-to-noise ratio. Abundant cord blood beta clonotypes had fewer insertions, young adult naive repertoires showed a similar but weaker trend, and memory repertoires showed no such trend. Compared with coincidental sharing between unrelated individuals, out-of-frame TCR alpha sequences shared between twins showed an excess of sequences with low generation probability.

These data were also reused for a study on T cells expressing NK-cell markers. The second source states: About 8 donors provided sorted CD3+CD56+NKG2C+, CD3+CD56+NKG2C- and CD3+CD56-NKG2C+ T-cell subsets, whose TCR beta-chain repertoires were profiled. Among the eight sequenced donors, only one was HCMV-seronegative, while the other seven were HCMV-seropositive. In several experiments an anti-gammadeltaTCR antibody was added to restrict sorting to alphabetaTCR-expressing T cells. For several donors, the dominant CD3+CD56+NKG2C+ clonotypes were among the top 10 CD8+ clonotypes and accounted for about 1.0-7.5% of CD8+ T cells. Those dominant clonotypes were again the most abundant among CD3+CD56-NKG2C+ cells in a handful of donors, at roughly 25-65%. Whether the expanded NKG2C-expressing T cell clones were specific for HCMV antigens remained unclear. All eight donors whose samples were sequenced were randomly selected healthy volunteers, three of them men and five women. A commercial ELISA kit detecting HCMV-specific IgG in serum was used to determine HCMV serostatus. MIGEC was used to demultiplex reads and group the reads by UMI, and MiTCR was used to assemble and quantify clonotypes. Only TCR cDNA sequences supported by at least two reads were kept to exclude erroneous sequences. The tcR package was used for downstream repertoire analysis, and clonotypes were matched between fractions using CDR3 nucleotide sequence together with V segment. Antigen specificity was annotated against VDJdb with VDJmatch, allowing one amino acid substitution in CDR3.

The sample comprised CD4+ T cells sorted from blood. Rearrangement joined TRBV5-1 to TRBJ2-7; no D gene is confidently identified. This clonotype was obtained from a young woman in good health. The DNA sequence is TGCGCCAGCAGCTTGTCTCCCCAGCCTACCTTCGAGCAGTACTTC. The encoded protein is CASSLSPQPTFEQYF.